The 11 T cell receptor beta chains below come from one sample, sequenced in a study of blood T cell repertoires in COVID-19. TCRdb's copy holds only in-frame clones and misses some; the assay was immunoSEQ multiplex PCR. Found here are about 190,000 clones, around 78% of them singletons; the top ten hold 2.8%. Material for sequencing was peripheral blood. Every receptor here comes from a woman of 80 years or more with active or convalescent COVID-19.

In its sample, this clone was seen a few times. Other DNA sequences in this specimen translate into the identical CDR3. The V and J genes are TRBV28 and TRBJ1-1, with D possibly matching TRBD1 (6 bases). The CDR3 spans 14 residues. The V gene's germline CDR1 is MDHEN and CDR2 SYDVKM. V was clipped by 4 bases and J by 1 base, with 10 bases between them. The CDR3 DNA is TGTGCCAGCAGTTCCGGACAGCCGAACACTGAAGCTTTCTTT. This encodes CASSSGQPNTEAFF.

V is TRBV18 and J is TRBJ1-6; TRBD1 is a possible D gene (6 bases). The CDR3 runs to 15 residues. V lost 6 bases and J lost 7, with 16 bases in between. Looked up from germline, CDR1 is KGHSH and CDR2 is LQKENI. In nucleotides, the CDR3 is TGTGCCAGCTCTCTCGGCAGGGGAGAAAATTCACCCCTCCACTTT. Translation gives CASSLGRGENSPLHF.

J is TRBJ1-3 and V is TRBV29-1; D may be TRBD1 (6 bases). The CDR3 is 16 residues long. Germline assignment: CDR1 SQVTM and CDR2 ANQGSEA. Trimming stripped 0 bases from V and 0 bases from J, with 12 bases between. The CDR3 here is CSVEDWTDPSGNTIYF. CDR3 DNA: TGCAGCGTTGAAGATTGGACAGACCCCTCTGGAAACACCATATATTTT.

The V call is TRBV7-6, the J call TRBJ2-7, with D tentatively TRBD2 (10 bases). Germline V gene sequence: CDR1 SGHVS, CDR2 FNYEAQ. The CDR3 has 17 amino acids. Trimming took 2 bases from V and 5 from J, leaving 22 bases between them. CDR3 sequence: CASSLLAGGQGRHEQYF. Written as DNA, the CDR3 is TGTGCCAGCAGCTTATTAGCGGGGGGACAGGGTCGCCACGAGCAGTACTTC. Looking up the rest from reference TRBV7-6 and TRBJ2-7 gives the full variable domain: GAGVSQSPRYKVTKRGQDVALRCDPISGHVSLYWYRQALGQGPEFLTYFNYEAQQDKSGLPNDRFSAERPEGSISTLTIQRTEQRDSAMYRCASSLLAGGQGRHEQYFGPGTRLTVT.

The gene calls are TRBV28 and TRBJ1-2; TRBD1 agrees at 8 bases. The CDR3 is 16 residues long. Per the germline V gene, CDR1 is MDHEN and CDR2 is SYDVKM. Trimming at V came to 4 bases and at J to 8 bases, leaving 15 bases not matched to a gene. The CDR3: CASSSGSGQDGVGYTF. In DNA form, the CDR3 reads TGTGCCAGCAGTTCCGGGTCGGGACAGGATGGTGTAGGCTACACCTTC.

CDR3 coding DNA: TGTGCCAGCAGCTTAACAGGAGCCTACTATGGCTACACCTTC. It encodes CASSLTGAYYGYTF. The rearrangement links TRBV7-9 to TRBJ1-2, with a tentative D call TRBD1 (5 bases). V lost 2 bases and J lost 3, with 10 bases in between. CDR1 is SEHNR, CDR2 FQNEAQ, per germline (reference sequence). The length of the CDR3 is 14 residues.

This clone was counted once. CDR3 protein: CASSLRGQGSYEQYF. The CDR3 nucleotides read TGTGCCAGCAGCCTAAGGGGACAGGGAAGTTACGAGCAGTACTTC. The V call is TRBV27, the J call TRBJ2-7; 9 bases align to TRBD1. Trimming cost V 6 bases and J 4 bases; bases outside gene matches: 10. This CDR3 has 15 residues. From germline, CDR1 is MNHEY and CDR2 SMNVEV (reference sequence).

This clone appeared once. The rearrangement links TRBV5-1 to TRBJ1-2; 7 positions match TRBD1. There are 13 residues in the CDR3. Germline CDR1 SGHRS, CDR2 YFSETQ. J was trimmed by 4 bases and V by 3 bases; bases with no gene match: 3. The CDR3 sequence is CASSSGQVYGYTF. CDR3 DNA: TGCGCCAGCAGCTCAGGACAGGTCTATGGCTACACCTTC.

CDR3 amino acids: CASSYSGNSDGYTF. CDR3 sequence (DNA): TGTGCCAGCAGTTACTCGGGGAATAGTGATGGCTACACCTTC. This chain joins TRBV28 and TRBJ1-2; D gene ambiguous. The ends were cut back, 4 bases at V and 6 bases at J, with 15 bases in the middle. Germline CDR1 is MDHEN and CDR2 is SYDVKM. There are 14 residues in the CDR3.

This rearrangement joins TRBV18 to TRBJ1-6; no firm D call. The ends were cut back, 2 bases at V and 9 bases at J, with 14 bases in the middle. The CDR3 totals 15 residues. CDR1 and CDR2 from the germline V gene are KGHSH and LQKENI. CDR3 amino acids: CASSPWRDEGSPLHF. DNA of the CDR3: TGTGCCAGCTCACCATGGAGGGATGAGGGTTCACCCCTCCACTTT.

V is TRBV2 and J is TRBJ1-2; D may be TRBD1 (5 bases). CDR1 is SNHLY and CDR2 is FYNNEI in the germline V gene. The germline V and J ends were trimmed by 9 bases and 5 bases, with 10 bases remaining between them. CDR3 length: 11 residues. The CDR3 DNA reads TGTGCCAGTCATCAGGGTTATGGCTACACCTTC. It encodes CASHQGYGYTF.